Below are 21 T cell receptor beta chains sequenced from a single sample in a study of shared clonotypes between healthy human individuals. Sequencing used immunoSEQ multiplex PCR; TCRdb keeps in-frame clones, though not all of them. This table has 2,100,000 or so clones, around 95% appearing once. The material sequenced was naive CD4+ T cells sorted from blood. The subset here: CD45RA+ positively selected. The receptors stem from a man aged 18 to 30 in good health.

The gene calls are TRBV2 and TRBJ1-1, with 8 bases fitting TRBD1. CDR1 is SNHLY, CDR2 FYNNEI, per germline. The V and J ends lost 5 bases and 6 bases, in that order; junction bases with no gene match: 5. The CDR3 runs 13 residues. This CDR3 is CASSTGGPSEAFF. The CDR3 bases are TGTGCCAGCAGTACAGGGGGACCTTCTGAAGCTTTCTTT.

This chain connects TRBV29-1 to TRBJ1-4; D gene ambiguous. Germline V gene data show CDR1 as SQVTM and CDR2 as ANQGSEA. The length of the CDR3 is 15 residues. V lost 6 bases, J lost 0 bases, and 14 bases lay in between. CDR3: CSVRAGISTNEKLFF. The CDR3, as DNA: TGCAGCGTCCGTGCGGGAATATCAACTAATGAAAAACTGTTTTTT.

The chain employs TRBV9 and TRBJ1-1; tentative D call: TRBD1 (5 bases). V lost 10 bases and J 3 bases, leaving 16 bases between the germline ends. This CDR3 is 13 amino acids long. Per the germline V gene, CDR1 is SGDLS and CDR2 is YYNGEE. CDR3 sequence (DNA): TGTGCCGCGGGGGGAGTGGCTGACACTGAAGCTTTCTTT. Translating it yields CAAGGVADTEAFF.

A note on this clone: The same CDR3 also results from other DNA sequences found in this sample. The chain has TRBV10-3 and TRBJ1-1; no definite D call. Germline CDR1 is ENHRY and CDR2 is SYGVKD. The CDR3 is 14 amino acids. V was shortened by 0 bases and J by 1 base, with 6 bases between the two germline ends. The CDR3, as DNA: TGTGCCATCAGTGAGTCGGCGGGGAACACTGAAGCTTTCTTT. Amino acids: CAISESAGNTEAFF.

The chain carries TRBV28 and TRBJ1-5, with D perhaps matching TRBD1 (6 bases). The V and J ends lost 5 bases and 0 bases respectively, with 14 bases between them. From germline, CDR1 is MDHEN and CDR2 SYDVKM. CDR3 size: 16 residues. CDR3 region: CASSTVQGYSNQPQHF. The CDR3 bases are TGTGCCAGCAGTACAGTACAGGGTTATAGCAATCAGCCCCAGCATTTT.

Notes on this clone: The sample carries other DNA sequences with the same CDR3. The chain uses TRBV5-6 and TRBJ1-5, with 10 positions matching TRBD1. The J segment lost 4 bases and the V segment lost 5 bases, leaving 3 bases of the junction unmatched. This CDR3 has 14 amino acids. The germline CDR1 and CDR2 sequences are SGHDT and YYEEEE. CDR3 in amino acids: CASSSDRGNQPQHF. The CDR3 coding sequence is TGTGCCAGCAGTTCGGACAGGGGGAATCAGCCCCAGCATTTT.

This chain connects TRBV6-6 to TRBJ2-7; 8 bases are shared with TRBD2. V shed 2 bases and J 4 bases; nucleotides not matched to a gene: 7. The CDR3 sequence is 15 residues long. Germline lookup yields CDR1 MNHNY and CDR2 SVGAGI (reference sequence). CDR3 residues: CASSYDTGGVYEQYF. DNA of the CDR3: TGTGCCAGCAGTTACGATACGGGAGGGGTATACGAGCAGTACTTC.

This clone was picked up one time. In the same sample, other DNA sequences code for this CDR3. The chain has TRBV7-2 and TRBJ1-5; D uncertain. This CDR3 comprises 12 residues. Trimming cost V 1 base and J 5 bases, with 3 bases left between them. Germline V gene data show CDR1 as SGHTA and CDR2 as FQGNSA. The CDR3 is CASSLDYQPQHF. Here the CDR3 DNA reads TGTGCCAGCAGCTTAGATTATCAGCCCCAGCATTTT.

In nucleotides, the CDR3 is TGCGCCAGCAGCCAAGATGCCTCCAGGGTTTCCTCTGGGGCCAACGTCCTGACTTTC. Its protein product is CASSQDASRVSSGANVLTF. The rearrangement links TRBV4-1 to TRBJ2-6; TRBD1 might be the D (5 bases). From germline, CDR1 is MGHRA and CDR2 YSYEKL. V lost 0 bases and J lost 0, with 15 bases in between. CDR3 size: 19 residues.

The chain carries TRBV18 and TRBJ2-7; 7 bases match TRBD2. V shed 4 bases and J 6 bases; nucleotides not matched to a gene: 12. The CDR3 covers 15 residues. Germline CDR1 KGHSH, CDR2 LQKENI. CDR3 nucleotides: TGTGCCAGCTCACAAGCGGCGGGAGTGAAGCGCGAGCAGTACTTC. This sequence encodes CASSQAAGVKREQYF.

CDR3 DNA: TGTGCCATCAGTGATTTGATCGGGGAACATCAGCCCCAGCATTTT. This codes for CAISDLIGEHQPQHF. The genes are TRBV10-3 and TRBJ1-5; D call uncertain. Germline V lookup: CDR1 ENHRY, CDR2 SYGVKD. The CDR3 covers 15 residues. Deletions cut 3 bases from V and 5 bases from J, with 14 bases between.

The V and J genes are TRBV5-5 and TRBJ1-4, with a weak D call TRBD1 (6 bases). The CDR3 is made up of 15 amino acids. Germline CDR1 and CDR2: SGHKS and YYEKEE (reference sequence). V shed 4 bases and J shed 3 bases, with 13 bases lying between them. CDR3 region: CASSITGFPNEKLFF. The CDR3, as DNA: TGTGCCAGCAGCATAACAGGGTTTCCTAATGAAAAACTGTTTTTT.

This clone turned up a few times. The V and J genes are TRBV4-1 and TRBJ1-2; D unresolved. This CDR3 comprises 12 residues. The germline V and J ends were trimmed by 6 bases and 8 bases, with 13 bases remaining between them. Germline CDR1 is MGHRA and CDR2 is YSYEKL. CDR3 sequence (DNA): TGCGCCAGCAGTAAGGGTCTCGAAGGCTACACCTTC. Its protein is CASSKGLEGYTF.

This clone was picked up one time. The chain employs TRBV25-1 and TRBJ2-5; D gene unclear. The CDR3 spans 15 residues. The germline V and J ends were trimmed by 4 bases and 5 bases, with 17 bases remaining between them. From germline, CDR1 is MGHDK and CDR2 SYGVNS. The CDR3 here is CASSGHGLAEETQYF. DNA of the CDR3: TGTGCCAGCAGTGGCCATGGGCTTGCGGAGGAGACCCAGTACTTC. The whole variable domain, remainder taken from reference TRBV25-1 and TRBJ2-5, is EADIYQTPRYLVIGTGKKITLECSQTMGHDKMYWYQQDPGMELHLIHYSYGVNSTEKGDLSSESTVSRIRTEHFPLTLESARPSHTSQYLCASSGHGLAEETQYFGPGTRLLVL.

The CDR3 sequence is CASSEWAAQSPQHF. The CDR3 DNA sequence: TGTGCCAGCAGTGAATGGGCAGCGCAATCGCCCCAGCATTTT. The chain couples TRBV2 to TRBJ1-5; no reliable D call. Deletions cut 2 bases from V and 9 bases from J, with 14 bases between. The CDR3 runs to 14 residues. Germline CDR1 and CDR2: SNHLY and FYNNEI.

The CDR3 reads CASSLIATGVYGYTF. DNA for the CDR3: TGTGCCAGCAGCTTAATAGCCACAGGGGTTTATGGCTACACCTTC. The chain links TRBV7-9 to TRBJ1-2; 7 bases map to TRBD1. CDR1 SEHNR and CDR2 FQNEAQ come from the germline V gene (reference sequence). This CDR3 is built from 15 residues. V dropped 2 bases and J dropped 5; count of bases not matched to a gene: 8.

V is TRBV4-1 and J is TRBJ1-6, with D uncertain. V was clipped by 0 bases and J by 6 bases, with 21 bases between them. Germline CDR1 MGHRA, CDR2 YSYEKL. The CDR3 extends over 19 amino acids. CDR3 nucleotide sequence: TGCGCCAGCAGCCAAGATCTGCGGGGATCAGGCCTAATTAATTCACCCCTCCACTTT. This codes for CASSQDLRGSGLINSPLHF.

The chain couples TRBV5-6 to TRBJ1-2; TRBD1 is a possible D gene (5 bases). Germline V gene data show CDR1 as SGHDT and CDR2 as YYEEEE. This CDR3 is 15 amino acids long. Deletions cut 0 bases from V and 6 bases from J, with 15 bases between. The CDR3 reads CASSLDRRELDGYTF. CDR3 DNA: TGTGCCAGCAGCTTGGACAGGCGAGAACTGGATGGCTACACCTTC.

V and J are TRBV28 and TRBJ1-5; no definite D call. V dropped 4 bases and J dropped 1 base, with 14 bases sitting between them. This CDR3 comprises 16 residues. Per the germline V gene, CDR1 is MDHEN and CDR2 is SYDVKM. CDR3 protein: CASSSGSMTSNQPQHF. CDR3 sequence (DNA): TGTGCCAGCAGTTCGGGCTCCATGACAAGCAATCAGCCCCAGCATTTT.

The rearrangement uses TRBV7-2 and TRBJ1-3; 7 positions agree with TRBD1. The CDR3 sequence is 14 residues long. The V gene end was trimmed by 7 bases and the J gene end by 0 bases; junction bases not matched to a gene: 3. Germline loops: CDR1 SGHTA, CDR2 FQGNSA. The DNA of the CDR3 is TGTGCCAGCACCTGGGACAGCTCTGGAAACACCATATATTTT. This sequence encodes CASTWDSSGNTIYF.

The CDR3 region has the DNA TGCGCCAGCAGCCAAGATATCTTAGTCACCGGGGAGCTGTTTTTT. This codes for CASSQDILVTGELFF. This rearrangement joins TRBV4-3 to TRBJ2-2; D ambiguous. With 0 bases removed from V and 4 bases from J, the gap between germline ends came to 9 bases. This CDR3 is built from 15 residues. Germline CDR1 reads LGHNA; CDR2 reads YSLEER.